This T cell receptor (beta chain) was identified during a study of regulatory T cells in long-lasting Graves disease. CDR1 is MNHNS, CDR2 SASEGT, per germline. The CDR3 has 15 amino acids. The ends lost 4 bases at V and 5 bases at J; junction bases unmatched: 5. Time point here: persistent/refractory GD, antithyroid drugs over 5 years with positive TRAb. Following extraction of RNA from PBMCs, that RNA was used to make the TCR library. Libraries of TCR beta came from iRepertoire HTBI primers plus Arm-PCR of CDR3 regions. TCRdb ran MiXCR on the multiplex PCR reads and lists one entry per CDR3 protein. Found here are 300,000 to 350,000 distinct CDR3 sequences, roughly a fifth of them singletons; the top ten hold roughly 29%. This clonotype occurred many times.

Sequencing was performed on peripheral blood mononuclear cells (PBMCs), taken when the disease was refractory, from a patient treated with antithyroid drugs. This TCR was sampled from a female donor with Graves disease. The rearrangement uses TRBV6-1 and TRBJ2-2; 9 positions match TRBD1. The DNA for the CDR3 is TGTGCCAGCAGTGCCGGGACAGGGTATACCGGGGAGCTGTTTTTT. Translated, it gives CASSAGTGYTGELFF.